This T cell receptor (beta chain) came from a study of blood T cell repertoires in COVID-19. Turning to the study itself: Collection of acute and convalescent COVID-19 samples took place in the United States, Italy and Spain.

Trimming took 4 bases from V and 5 from J; bases not matched to a gene: 14. Germline CDR1 is LNHDA and CDR2 is SQIVND (reference sequence). The CDR3 is made up of 18 amino acids. Methods used by the authors: How many nucleated cells were present was estimated from reference gene primer amplification. Repertoires were generated with immunoSEQ multiplex PCR, while TCRdb's copy carries only in-frame clones and drops some. D and trimming come from the DNA, and the V and J calls and clone size come from that table. The data hold roughly 250,000 clones, with 82% observed a single time. The chain is built from TRBV19 and TRBJ2-2; TRBD1 agrees at 9 bases. This TCR was recovered from a woman between 65 and 79 years old with acute or convalescent COVID-19. Sequenced sample: peripheral blood. CDR3 sequence (DNA): TGTGCCAGTAGTACTACTCGGGACAGGGTAATTTGGACCGGGGAGCTGTTTTTT. Translating gives CASSTTRDRVIWTGELFF.